The 28 T cell receptor beta chains in this list originate from one sample, sequenced in a study of CD4 T cells in relation to SARS-CoV-2 and coronaviruses. No antigen has been identified for these receptors. Assay: immunoSEQ multiplex PCR; the TCRdb copy retains only in-frame clones and omits some. The sample lists around 11,000 clones; 74% were seen once. The unexposed donors gave CD4+ T cells in about 2010-2019, prior to COVID-19. CD4+ T cells were isolated from the cells after about 11 days of culture. Sequencing input: CD4+ T cells from PBMCs, cultured in vitro. These receptors were collected from a human donor in good health.

The gene calls are TRBV18 and TRBJ1-4; the D gene is possibly TRBD1 (6 bases). V lost 3 bases and J lost 3, with 11 bases in between. The CDR3 length is 15 residues. Germline CDR1 KGHSH, CDR2 LQKENI. Here the CDR3 DNA reads TGTGCCAGCTCACCGAACAGGGATGCTAATGAAAAACTGTTTTTT. This sequence encodes CASSPNRDANEKLFF.

This clone was seen once. The chain is built from TRBV13 and TRBJ2-5; 7 nucleotides align to TRBD1. The V segment lost 5 bases and the J segment 5 bases; nucleotides outside the gene matches: 5. The germline V gene encodes CDR1 PRHDT and CDR2 FYEKMQ (reference sequence). CDR3 length equals 13 residues. As DNA, the CDR3 is TGTGCCAGCAGCCGGGACAGTAGTGAGACCCAGTACTTC. Translated: CASSRDSSETQYF.

This clone was counted a few times. The CDR3 DNA follows: TGCGCCAGCAGCCAAGGGAGACAGGGCCCTAGCAATCAGCCCCAGCATTTT. Residues: CASSQGRQGPSNQPQHF. The chain couples TRBV4-1 to TRBJ1-5; the match to TRBD1 covers 7 bases. The length of the CDR3 is 17 residues. Trimming took 1 base from V and 0 from J; bases not matched to a gene: 6. From germline, CDR1 is MGHRA and CDR2 YSYEKL.

This clone was seen a single time. CDR3 in amino acids: CASRHNRQGRQETQYF. CDR3 bases: TGTGCCAGCAGACATAATCGACAGGGGAGACAAGAGACCCAGTACTTC. V gene TRBV7-2 combines with J gene TRBJ2-5; 8 bases agree with TRBD1. The length of the CDR3 is 16 residues. CDR1 and CDR2 (germline): SGHTA, FQGNSA. Unmatched junction bases numbered 11, after V lost 6 bases and J lost 2 bases.

V is TRBV9 and J is TRBJ1-5; the D gene is possibly TRBD1 (6 bases). The CDR3 totals 14 residues. The V gene's germline CDR1 is SGDLS and CDR2 YYNGEE. The germline V and J ends were trimmed by 3 bases and 6 bases, with 13 bases remaining between them. The CDR3 DNA reads TGTGCCAGCAGCGGAGACACGACAGGTCAGCCCCAGCATTTT. This sequence encodes CASSGDTTGQPQHF.

This clone came up a few times. The chain carries TRBV6-5 and TRBJ1-1; D is unresolved. Deletions cut 7 bases from V and 0 bases from J, with 12 bases between. CDR3 length equals 14 residues. Germline assignment: CDR1 MNHEY and CDR2 SVGAGI. CDR3 sequence: CASTKGVMNTEAFF. The DNA for the CDR3 is TGTGCCAGCACCAAGGGTGTGATGAACACTGAAGCTTTCTTT.

This clone came up once. This rearrangement joins TRBV4-2 to TRBJ2-5; 13 nucleotides align to TRBD2. Germline values: CDR1 LGHNA, CDR2 YNFKEQ. Germline trimming cut 3 bases from V and 3 bases from J; bases unmatched to any gene: 1. The CDR3 spans 15 residues. CDR3 residues: CASSHTSGREETQYF. Written as DNA, the CDR3 is TGTGCCAGCAGCCATACTAGCGGGAGGGAAGAGACCCAGTACTTC.

The rearrangement uses TRBV10-3 and TRBJ1-2; D gene uncertain. The CDR3 is made up of 17 amino acids. Trimming took off 4 bases at V and 4 bases at J, with 22 bases between the two ends. Germline V gene lookup returns CDR1 ENHRY and CDR2 SYGVKD. In DNA form, the CDR3 reads TGTGCCATCAGTGTCGGCGGGCCGAAAGCATGGGTCTATGGCTACACCTTC. This codes for CAISVGGPKAWVYGYTF.

The gene calls are TRBV4-1 and TRBJ1-4; TRBD1 matches at 12 bases. Germline CDR1 MGHRA, CDR2 YSYEKL. CDR3 size: 18 residues. J was trimmed by 8 bases and V by 4 bases; bases with no gene match: 14. The CDR3 region has the DNA TGCGCCAGCAGCCTACAAGGGGGACAGGGGGCGCTAAGGGAAAAACTGTTTTTT. Translated, it gives CASSLQGGQGALREKLFF.

V gene TRBV4-3 combines with J gene TRBJ2-1; TRBD2 agrees at 8 bases. J was trimmed by 8 bases and V by 4 bases; bases with no gene match: 13. Germline V gene lookup returns CDR1 LGHNA and CDR2 YSLEER. The CDR3 covers 16 residues. The CDR3 DNA follows: TGCGCCAGCAGCCCGGAACCGGGACTAGAGGTGTATGAGCAGTTCTTC. Translated, it gives CASSPEPGLEVYEQFF.

This clone has just a few counts. The chain joins TRBV3-1 (or the pseudogene TRBV3-2) to TRBJ2-2, with D maybe TRBD2 (6 bases). V lost 3 bases and J lost 3, with 8 bases in between. This CDR3 spans 14 amino acids. Per germline, CDR1 LGHDT and CDR2 YNNKEL (reference sequence). The CDR3 reads CASSHGGYTGELFF. DNA of the CDR3: TGTGCCAGCAGCCACGGGGGATACACCGGGGAGCTGTTTTTT.

The V gene is TRBV29-1, the J gene TRBJ2-7, with D tentatively TRBD1 or TRBD2 (5 bases each). Trimming stripped 4 bases from V and 0 bases from J, with 10 bases between. Germline V CDR1 and CDR2: SQVTM, ANQGSEA. CDR3 length: 13 residues. DNA for the CDR3: TGCAGCGTTGCCGGGACCCGCTCCTACGAGCAGTACTTC. Its protein is CSVAGTRSYEQYF.

The J gene is TRBJ1-5, the V gene TRBV24-1; 7 nucleotides align to TRBD1. Germline V lookup: CDR1 KGHDR, CDR2 SFDVKD. V lost 2 bases, J lost 3 bases, and 6 bases stayed unmatched. The CDR3 totals 16 residues. CDR3 residues: CATSDSEQGFNQPQHF. The CDR3 coding sequence is TGTGCCACCAGTGATTCCGAACAGGGGTTCAATCAGCCCCAGCATTTT.

The rearrangement uses TRBV4-1 and TRBJ1-6; D may be TRBD1 (6 bases). Trimming stripped 1 base from V and 0 bases from J, with 7 bases between. The CDR3 loop spans 16 amino acids. The germline V gene has CDR1 MGHRA and CDR2 YSYEKL. The CDR3 loop is CASSQGRGSYNSPLHF. CDR3 DNA: TGCGCCAGCAGCCAAGGCAGGGGCTCCTATAATTCACCCCTCCACTTT.

V gene TRBV7-2 combines with J gene TRBJ1-1, with a weak D call TRBD1 (6 bases). The CDR3 totals 15 residues. V dropped 1 base and J dropped 1 base, with 10 bases sitting between them. Germline loops: CDR1 SGHTA, CDR2 FQGNSA. The CDR3 nucleotides read TGTGCCAGCAGCTTAGAAGGGGGACAGAACACTGAAGCTTTCTTT. This gives the protein CASSLEGGQNTEAFF. Complete variable domain (other parts from reference TRBV7-2 and TRBJ1-1): GAGVSQSPSNKVTEKGKDVELRCDPISGHTALYWYRQSLGQGLEFLIYFQGNSAPDKSGLPSDRFSAERTGGSVSTLTIQRTQQEDSAVYLCASSLEGGQNTEAFFGQGTRLTVV.

V gene TRBV27 combines with J gene TRBJ2-7, with TRBD1 matching 7 bases. CDR1 is MNHEY, CDR2 SMNVEV, per germline (reference sequence). The CDR3 is made up of 14 amino acids. Unmatched junction bases numbered 8, after V lost 3 bases and J lost 6 bases. CDR3 sequence: CASSFTDRMSEQYF. Written as DNA, the CDR3 is TGTGCCAGCAGTTTTACGGACAGGATGTCCGAGCAGTACTTC.

The chain carries TRBV2 and TRBJ1-3, with no clear D. CDR1 is SNHLY, CDR2 FYNNEI, per germline. The CDR3 is made up of 13 amino acids. V was clipped by 4 bases and J by 0 bases, with 4 bases between them. The CDR3 here is CASSGGSGNTIYF. DNA of the CDR3: TGTGCCAGCAGTGGAGGCTCTGGAAACACCATATATTTT.

V and J are TRBV9 and TRBJ1-2, with 10 bases aligning to TRBD1. The CDR3 contains 12 residues. The germline V gene has CDR1 SGDLS and CDR2 YYNGEE. Germline trimming cut 4 bases from V and 7 bases from J; bases unmatched to any gene: 1. CDR3 sequence: CASSRTGGGYTF. CDR3 DNA sequence: TGTGCCAGCAGCCGGACAGGGGGTGGCTACACCTTC.

The J gene is TRBJ1-5, the V gene TRBV12-5, with TRBD1 matching 9 bases. Germline loops: CDR1 LGHNT, CDR2 FRNRAP. V lost 1 base, J lost 1 base, and 14 bases stayed unmatched. The CDR3 sequence is 20 residues long. The CDR3 coding sequence is TGTGCTAGTGGTTTGGCACCGATGGTCCGGGACAGGGAAAGCAATCAGCCCCAGCATTTT. It encodes CASGLAPMVRDRESNQPQHF.

This chain joins TRBV2 and TRBJ1-2; TRBD1 agrees at 7 bases. This CDR3 has 13 residues. Unmatched junction bases numbered 3, after V lost 6 bases and J lost 2 bases. In germline, CDR1 is SNHLY, CDR2 FYNNEI. The DNA of the CDR3 is TGTGCCAGCAGGAACAGGGGCAACTATGGCTACACCTTC. Translation gives CASRNRGNYGYTF.

The V and J genes are TRBV3-1 (or the pseudogene TRBV3-2) and TRBJ2-7; 8 positions match TRBD1. V lost 4 bases to trimming and J lost 0 bases; unmatched junction nucleotides: 8. CDR3 length: 16 amino acids. Germline V gene sequence: CDR1 LGHDT, CDR2 YNNKEL (reference sequence). The CDR3 nucleotides are TGTGCCAGCAGCCCGGTGACGGGACAGGCCTCCTACGAGCAGTACTTC. Its protein is CASSPVTGQASYEQYF.

This sequence joins TRBV3-1 (or the pseudogene TRBV3-2) and TRBJ1-3; 8 bases line up with TRBD1. This CDR3 spans 15 amino acids. CDR1 is LGHDT and CDR2 is YNNKEL in the germline V gene (reference sequence). Trimming at V came to 4 bases and at J to 2 bases, leaving 4 bases not matched to a gene. The CDR3 reads CASSRAQGAGNTIYF. The CDR3 coding sequence is TGTGCCAGCAGCCGTGCACAGGGGGCTGGAAACACCATATATTTT.

The chain joins TRBV7-2 to TRBJ2-7; D may correspond to TRBD1 or TRBD2 (6 bases each). V was cut by 4 bases and J by 8 bases, with 12 bases left in between. The CDR3 loop spans 12 amino acids. Germline CDR1 reads SGHTA; CDR2 reads FQGNSA. The CDR3 DNA follows: TGTGCCAGCAGCTCTTATGGGGGGCAGCAGTACTTC. This codes for CASSSYGGQQYF.

This chain joins TRBV6-2 or TRBV6-3 and TRBJ2-7; possible D gene TRBD2, 6 bases. V gave up 5 bases and J gave up 0 bases, with 29 bases separating them. The CDR3 sequence is 20 residues long. The V gene's germline CDR1 is MNHEY and CDR2 SVGEGT. CDR3 in DNA: TGTGCCAGCAGTCCCAGGAGTTTGGGCCTGTCGCGGGGAAGCTCCTACGAGCAGTACTTC. Its protein product is CASSPRSLGLSRGSSYEQYF.

The chain is built from TRBV9 and TRBJ1-2; no clear D. The CDR3 is 12 amino acids. The V end lost 0 bases, the J end lost 3 bases, and 3 bases lay between the germline ends. From germline, CDR1 is SGDLS and CDR2 YYNGEE. The CDR3 protein is CASSVGDYGYTF. The CDR3 coding sequence is TGTGCCAGCAGCGTAGGGGACTATGGCTACACCTTC.

The gene calls are TRBV7-3 and TRBJ2-1, with D perhaps being TRBD1 or TRBD2 (6 bases each). Deletions cut 5 bases from V and 6 bases from J, with 11 bases between. Germline CDR1 SGHTA, CDR2 FQGTGA. The CDR3 is made up of 13 amino acids. Here the CDR3 reads CASSPGAGNEQFF. CDR3 nucleotide sequence: TGTGCCAGCAGCCCGGGGGCGGGCAATGAGCAGTTCTTC.

The rearrangement links TRBV10-3 to TRBJ2-1, with D unresolved. The germline V gene has CDR1 ENHRY and CDR2 SYGVKD. Between the trimmed V and J ends, which lost 2 bases and 0 bases, there was a span of 17 bases. This CDR3 is 18 amino acids long. CDR3 protein: CAISEGVSAKSSYNEQFF. The CDR3 nucleotides are TGTGCCATCAGTGAGGGTGTGTCTGCGAAAAGCTCCTACAATGAGCAGTTCTTC.

The gene calls are TRBV5-1 and TRBJ1-4; possibly TRBD1 for D (5 bases). The germline gives CDR1 SGHRS, CDR2 YFSETQ. The CDR3 has 16 residues. V dropped 4 bases and J dropped 3 bases, with 16 bases sitting between them. CDR3 DNA sequence: TGCGCCAGCAGCGCCGTCTTACAGGCCTCTAATGAAAAACTGTTTTTT. Translating it yields CASSAVLQASNEKLFF.